This TCR beta chain was recovered during a study of radiotherapy plus CTLA-4 blockade in lung cancer. General study findings and limits: TCR clones of tumor origin grew in blood after radiotherapy plus ipilimumab. Alongside interferon-beta, early blood T cell clone dynamics were reportedly the best predictor of response.

With respect to this clone: The antigen is unknown.

The CDR3 sequence is 15 residues long. J gave up 6 bases and V 0 bases, and 2 bases lay outside the gene matches. Germline-derived CDR1 and CDR2 are KGHSY and FQNENV. Using immunoSEQ multiplex PCR, the repertoire was profiled, and TCRdb retains in-frame clones only, with some absent. The sample yields 50,000 to 60,000 clones, roughly 80% seen once. The sample was peripheral blood, taken from a patient treated with radiotherapy plus ipilimumab. This TCR came from a human donor with non-small cell lung cancer who had a complete response to radiotherapy plus ipilimumab. The V gene is TRBV16, the J gene TRBJ2-1; 10 bases align to TRBD2. CDR3 in amino acids: CASSQSPSGGNEQFF. The CDR3 DNA sequence: TGTGCCAGCAGCCAATCGCCTAGCGGGGGCAATGAGCAGTTCTTC. The full variable domain, its missing parts supplied by reference TRBV16 and TRBJ2-1, is GEEVAQTPKHLVRGEGQKAKLYCAPIKGHSYVFWYQQVLKNEFKFLISFQNENVFDETGMPKERFSAKCLPNSPCSLEIQATKLEDSAVYFCASSQSPSGGNEQFFGPGTRLTVL.